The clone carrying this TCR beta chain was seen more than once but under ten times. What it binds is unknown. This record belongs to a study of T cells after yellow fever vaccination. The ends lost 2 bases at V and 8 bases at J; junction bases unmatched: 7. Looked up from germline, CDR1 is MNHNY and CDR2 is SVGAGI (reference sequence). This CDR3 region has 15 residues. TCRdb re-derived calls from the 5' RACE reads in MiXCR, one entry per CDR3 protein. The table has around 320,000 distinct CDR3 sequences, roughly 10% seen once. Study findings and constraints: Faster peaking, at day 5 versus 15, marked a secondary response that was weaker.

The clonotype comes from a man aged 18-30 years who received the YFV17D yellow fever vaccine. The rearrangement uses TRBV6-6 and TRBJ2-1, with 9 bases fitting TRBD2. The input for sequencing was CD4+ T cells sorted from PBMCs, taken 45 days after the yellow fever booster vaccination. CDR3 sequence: CASSYKRGATHEQFF. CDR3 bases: TGTGCCAGCAGTTACAAGCGGGGGGCCACCCATGAGCAGTTCTTC.